The 22 T cell receptor beta chains below all came from one sample that was sequenced in a study of shared clonotypes between healthy human individuals. Some clones are missing from TCRdb's copy, which holds only in-frame ones; the method was immunoSEQ multiplex PCR. The table records roughly 2 million clones, almost 96% of them present only once. Sequencing was carried out using naive CD4+ T cells sorted from blood. Subset here: CD45RA+ positively selected. These receptors were taken from a man younger than 30 in good health.

The DNA for the CDR3 is TGTGCCAGTAGTATAGATCAGCCTAGCAGGGATGAGCAGTTCTTC. It specifies CASSIDQPSRDEQFF. V and J are TRBV19 and TRBJ2-1; TRBD1 or TRBD2 may be the D gene (5 bases each). Per the germline V gene, CDR1 is LNHDA and CDR2 is SQIVND (reference sequence). V lost 0 bases, J lost 8 bases, and 14 bases lay in between. This CDR3 region has 15 residues.

The gene calls are TRBV5-4 and TRBJ2-2; D is perhaps TRBD1 or TRBD2 (5 bases each). Looked up from germline, CDR1 is SGHNT and CDR2 is YYREEE (reference sequence). Trimming took 4 bases from V and 6 from J, leaving 13 bases between them. The CDR3 is 14 residues long. CDR3 sequence reads: CASSRDLGAGELFF. Written as DNA, the CDR3 is TGTGCCAGCAGCCGGGACCTGGGGGCCGGGGAGCTGTTTTTT.

The V gene is TRBV21-1, the J gene TRBJ2-7; the D call of TRBD2 is as the table states it, not checked on the DNA. TRBV21-1 is labeled a pseudogene. The CDR3 sequence is 17 residues long. As DNA, the CDR3 is TGTGCCAGCAGCAAAGAGGTGGAGGCGGGAGCTTACTACGAGCAGTACTTC. This gives the protein CASSKEVEAGAYYEQYF.

This clone was recorded once. This rearrangement joins TRBV30 to TRBJ1-5, with D hard to call. V was clipped by 1 base and J by 1 base, with 8 bases between them. Per germline, CDR1 GTSNPN and CDR2 SVGIG (reference sequence). The CDR3 is 14 residues long. As DNA, the CDR3 is TGTGCCTGGAGTGGGAGGAGGAGCAATCAGCCCCAGCATTTT. Translating gives CAWSGRRSNQPQHF.

This rearrangement joins TRBV2 to TRBJ2-5; tentatively, D is TRBD1 or TRBD2 (5 bases each). CDR3 length equals 14 residues. CDR1 and CDR2 from the germline V gene are SNHLY and FYNNEI. V gave up 6 bases and J gave up 5 bases, with 16 bases separating them. The CDR3 DNA sequence: TGTGCCAGCAGACCGGGACCTCCTCGGGAGACCCAGTACTTC. Translation gives CASRPGPPRETQYF.

This chain connects TRBV2 to TRBJ1-4, with D perhaps matching TRBD1 (6 bases). The length of the CDR3 is 15 residues. Germline CDR1 SNHLY, CDR2 FYNNEI. The ends were cut back, 6 bases at V and 4 bases at J, with 15 bases in the middle. The CDR3 coding sequence is TGTGCCAGCAGGACGGGACAATTGGATAATGAAAAACTGTTTTTT. It is translated as CASRTGQLDNEKLFF.

In this sample, this clone turned up once. V and J are TRBV18 and TRBJ1-6; TRBD1 matches at 8 bases. There are 15 residues in the CDR3. V lost 8 bases and J lost 6; bases outside the gene matches: 9. Germline V gene lookup returns CDR1 KGHSH and CDR2 LQKENI. The CDR3 here is CASTTQGASNSPLHF. The DNA for the CDR3 is TGTGCCAGCACGACTCAGGGGGCAAGTAATTCACCCCTCCACTTT.

This chain links TRBV6-1 with TRBJ1-1; D may be TRBD1 (5 bases). CDR3 size: 18 residues. The germline V gene has CDR1 MNHNS and CDR2 SASEGT. The V and J ends lost 2 bases and 0 bases respectively, with 19 bases between them. The CDR3 here is CASSEIRGRIGMNTEAFF. Written as DNA, the CDR3 is TGTGCCAGCAGTGAAATCCGGGGGAGAATAGGGATGAACACTGAAGCTTTCTTT.

The CDR3 coding sequence is TGTGCCAGCAGCTTGAGGACTAGCGGGGGGCGCCCTACAGATACGCAGTATTTT. It encodes CASSLRTSGGRPTDTQYF. The V and J genes are TRBV5-6 and TRBJ2-3; 14 bases fit TRBD2. Looked up from germline, CDR1 is SGHDT and CDR2 is YYEEEE. J was trimmed by 3 bases and V by 1 base; bases with no gene match: 7. The CDR3 sequence is 18 residues long.

This chain uses TRBV4-1 with TRBJ1-1, with TRBD1 as a possible D gene (5 bases). The CDR3 consists of 17 residues. CDR1 is MGHRA and CDR2 is YSYEKL in the germline V gene. Trimming removed 4 bases at V and 0 bases at J, with 18 bases between. The CDR3 is CASSPGGARWMNTEAFF. CDR3 bases: TGCGCCAGCAGCCCGGGAGGGGCCCGCTGGATGAACACTGAAGCTTTCTTT.

The chain recombines TRBV6-6 with TRBJ1-5, with D possibly TRBD1 on 6 matching bases. Germline lookup yields CDR1 MNHNY and CDR2 SVGAGI (reference sequence). CDR3 size: 14 residues. V was shortened by 2 bases and J by 7 bases, with 12 bases between the two germline ends. CDR3 sequence reads: CASSYGGAGQPQHF. The CDR3 DNA follows: TGTGCCAGCAGTTACGGGGGGGCAGGACAGCCCCAGCATTTT.

Points on this clone: This specimen includes other DNA sequences encoding the same CDR3. As DNA, the CDR3 is TGTGCCAGCAGCTCTCTCGACAGGGGGTATGGCTACACCTTC. Protein sequence: CASSSLDRGYGYTF. The rearrangement uses TRBV6-6 and TRBJ1-2; 9 bases align to TRBD1. The junction had 7 bases not matched to a gene; V was cut back by 6 bases and J by 5 bases. Germline CDR1 and CDR2: MNHNY and SVGAGI (reference sequence). CDR3 length equals 14 residues.

The chain has TRBV6-5 and TRBJ1-2, with 9 positions matching TRBD1. Germline trimming cut 5 bases from V and 6 bases from J; bases unmatched to any gene: 7. CDR1 is MNHEY, CDR2 SVGAGI, per germline. The CDR3 has 14 amino acids. CDR3 residues: CASSGQGLGDGYTF. DNA for the CDR3: TGTGCCAGCAGTGGACAGGGGCTAGGGGATGGCTACACCTTC.

V and J are TRBV27 and TRBJ2-7, with D maybe TRBD1 (6 bases). There are 16 residues in the CDR3. Per the germline V gene, CDR1 is MNHEY and CDR2 is SMNVEV (reference sequence). V shed 3 bases and J shed 5 bases, with 20 bases lying between them. CDR3 residues: CASSFSGQGLLNEQYF. The DNA for the CDR3 is TGTGCCAGCAGTTTCTCAGGGCAGGGGCTCCTAAACGAGCAGTACTTC.

The chain is built from TRBV7-8 and TRBJ2-7; no clear D. Deletions cut 1 base from V and 3 bases from J, with 16 bases between. The germline V gene has CDR1 SGHVS and CDR2 FQNEAQ. The CDR3 runs to 16 residues. CDR3 residues: CASSLELVPPFYEQYF. The CDR3 bases are TGTGCCAGCAGCTTAGAGCTAGTCCCCCCCTTCTACGAGCAGTACTTC. Full variable domain (remainder filled in from reference TRBV7-8 and TRBJ2-7): GAGVSQSPRYKVAKRGQDVALRCDPISGHVSLFWYQQALGQGPEFLTYFQNEAQLDKSGLPSDRFFAERPEGSVSTLKIQRTQQEDSAVYLCASSLELVPPFYEQYFGPGTRLTVT.

The rearrangement joins TRBV18 to TRBJ2-5; D is unclear. The germline V gene encodes CDR1 KGHSH and CDR2 LQKENI. The V end lost 1 base, the J end lost 5 bases, and 11 bases lay between the germline ends. The CDR3 length is 14 residues. CDR3 sequence reads: CASSPLIVRETQYF. The DNA of the CDR3 is TGTGCCAGCTCACCACTTATAGTCCGGGAGACCCAGTACTTC.

The V call is TRBV7-6, the J call TRBJ2-1; no clear D gene. The CDR3 covers 12 residues. Trimming took off 0 bases at V and 14 bases at J, with 11 bases between the two ends. Germline CDR1 SGHVS, CDR2 FNYEAQ. CDR3 region: CASSLAVGLKFF. The CDR3 bases are TGTGCCAGCAGCTTAGCTGTGGGGTTAAAGTTCTTC.

The V call is TRBV6-1, the J call TRBJ1-2; D is perhaps TRBD1 (5 bases). Germline CDR1 is MNHNS and CDR2 is SASEGT. This CDR3 spans 15 amino acids. V gave up 7 bases and J gave up 2 bases, with 17 bases separating them. The CDR3 nucleotides read TGTGCCAGCACTCGGGTACTGACAGAAAACTATGGCTACACCTTC. This gives the protein CASTRVLTENYGYTF.

The chain is built from TRBV19 and TRBJ1-1, with unresolved D. The CDR3 is 16 amino acids. From germline, CDR1 is LNHDA and CDR2 SQIVND (reference sequence). Deletions cut 5 bases from V and 0 bases from J, with 16 bases between. CDR3 residues: CASSPPGREMNTEAFF. The CDR3 DNA is TGTGCCAGTAGTCCTCCGGGTAGGGAAATGAACACTGAAGCTTTCTTT.

The chain recombines TRBV27 with TRBJ1-6; 7 nucleotides line up with TRBD1. CDR3 size: 14 residues. V lost 6 bases to trimming and J lost 10 bases; unmatched junction nucleotides: 9. CDR1 is MNHEY, CDR2 SMNVEV, per germline (reference sequence). The CDR3 protein is CASSPGTAWSPLHF. DNA for the CDR3: TGTGCCAGCAGCCCCGGGACAGCCTGGTCACCCCTCCACTTT.

The chain has TRBV5-6 and TRBJ1-4, with 8 bases identical to TRBD1. V trimming: 4 bases; J trimming: 5 bases; junction bases outside the gene matches: 10. The germline V gene has CDR1 SGHDT and CDR2 YYEEEE. CDR3 length: 16 amino acids. This CDR3 reads CASSTRTGSLNEKLFF. CDR3 sequence (DNA): TGTGCCAGCAGCACTCGGACAGGGTCTTTGAATGAAAAACTGTTTTTT.

V and J are TRBV9 and TRBJ1-6; D not certain. This CDR3 spans 14 amino acids. Germline CDR1 reads SGDLS; CDR2 reads YYNGEE. Between the trimmed V and J ends, which lost 0 bases and 8 bases, there was a span of 9 bases. CDR3 residues: CASSVDKYDSPLHF. The CDR3 nucleotides read TGTGCCAGCAGCGTAGACAAGTACGATTCACCCCTCCACTTT.